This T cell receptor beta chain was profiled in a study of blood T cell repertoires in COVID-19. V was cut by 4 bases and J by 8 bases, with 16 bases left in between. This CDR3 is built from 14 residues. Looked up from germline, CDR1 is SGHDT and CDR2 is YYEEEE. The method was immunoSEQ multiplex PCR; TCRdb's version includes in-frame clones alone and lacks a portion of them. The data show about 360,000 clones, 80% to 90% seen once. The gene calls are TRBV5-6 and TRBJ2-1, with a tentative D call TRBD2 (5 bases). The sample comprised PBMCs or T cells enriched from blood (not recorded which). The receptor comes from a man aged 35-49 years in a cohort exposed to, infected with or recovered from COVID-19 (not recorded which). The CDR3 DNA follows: TGTGCCAGCAGCCCCGGGGTGCGAGGCGATGAGCAGTTCTTC. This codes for CASSPGVRGDEQFF.